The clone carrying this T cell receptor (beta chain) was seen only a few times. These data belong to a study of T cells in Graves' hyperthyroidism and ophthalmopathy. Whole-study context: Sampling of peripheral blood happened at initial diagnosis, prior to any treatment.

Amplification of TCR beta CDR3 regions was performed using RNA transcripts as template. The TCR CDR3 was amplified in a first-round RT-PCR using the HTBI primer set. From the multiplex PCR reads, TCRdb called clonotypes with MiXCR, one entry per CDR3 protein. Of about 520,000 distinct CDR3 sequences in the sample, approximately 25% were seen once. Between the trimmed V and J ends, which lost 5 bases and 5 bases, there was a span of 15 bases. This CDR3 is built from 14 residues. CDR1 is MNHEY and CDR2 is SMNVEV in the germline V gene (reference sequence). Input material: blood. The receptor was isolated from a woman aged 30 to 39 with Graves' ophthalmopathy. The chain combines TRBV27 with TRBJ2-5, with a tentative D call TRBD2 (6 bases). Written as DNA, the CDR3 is TGTGCCAGCAGTGAAAATAGCGGTCCCGAGACCCAGTACTTC. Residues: CASSENSGPETQYF.